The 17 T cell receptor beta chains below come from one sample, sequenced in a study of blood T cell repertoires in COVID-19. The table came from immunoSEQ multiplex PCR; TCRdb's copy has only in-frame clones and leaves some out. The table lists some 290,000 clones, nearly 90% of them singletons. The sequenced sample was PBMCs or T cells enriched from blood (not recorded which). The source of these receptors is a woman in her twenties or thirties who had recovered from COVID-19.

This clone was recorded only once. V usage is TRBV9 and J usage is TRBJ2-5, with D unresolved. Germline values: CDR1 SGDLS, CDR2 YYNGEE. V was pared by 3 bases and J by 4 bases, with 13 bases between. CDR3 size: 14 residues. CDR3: CASSERSTGETQYF. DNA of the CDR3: TGTGCCAGCAGCGAACGATCGACTGGAGAGACCCAGTACTTC.

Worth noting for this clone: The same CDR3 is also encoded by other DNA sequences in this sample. DNA of the CDR3: TGTGCCAGCAGCTTAGGGGGGGGCAGCAATCAGCCCCAGCATTTT. Protein product: CASSLGGGSNQPQHF. This chain uses TRBV7-9 with TRBJ1-5; a weak D match, TRBD1 (6 bases). The CDR3 consists of 15 residues. Trimming left V 1 base short and J 1 base short, with 8 bases between. Germline V gene lookup returns CDR1 SEHNR and CDR2 FQNEAQ (reference sequence).

In nucleotides, the CDR3 is TGTGCCAGTAGTGACCAAGCAGGGCCTGGAAACACCATATATTTT. Encoded protein: CASSDQAGPGNTIYF. The rearrangement joins TRBV19 to TRBJ1-3, with a tentative D call TRBD1 (5 bases). The germline V and J ends were trimmed by 5 bases and 2 bases, with 13 bases remaining between them. Germline CDR1 and CDR2: LNHDA and SQIVND (reference sequence). The CDR3 is 15 residues long.

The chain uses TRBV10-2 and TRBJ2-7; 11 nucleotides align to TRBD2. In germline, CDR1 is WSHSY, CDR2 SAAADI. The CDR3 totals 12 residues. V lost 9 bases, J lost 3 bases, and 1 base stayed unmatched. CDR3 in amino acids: CASGTSGYEQYF. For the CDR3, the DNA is TGCGCCAGTGGGACTAGCGGCTACGAGCAGTACTTC.

The CDR3 protein is CASSPRTILTGDSNQPQHF. In DNA form, the CDR3 reads TGCGCCAGCAGCCCTAGAACAATATTAACAGGGGACAGCAATCAGCCCCAGCATTTT. V is TRBV4-1 and J is TRBJ1-5, with 7 nucleotides matching TRBD1. Trimming at V came to 4 bases and at J to 1 base, leaving 16 bases not matched to a gene. CDR3 size: 19 residues. Germline CDR1 reads MGHRA; CDR2 reads YSYEKL.

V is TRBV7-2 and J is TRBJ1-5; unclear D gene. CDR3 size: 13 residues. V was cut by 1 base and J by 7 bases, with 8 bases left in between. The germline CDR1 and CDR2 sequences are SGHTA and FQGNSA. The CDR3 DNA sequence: TGTGCCAGCAGCTTAGGGCCTGTGCAGCCCCAGCATTTT. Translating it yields CASSLGPVQPQHF.

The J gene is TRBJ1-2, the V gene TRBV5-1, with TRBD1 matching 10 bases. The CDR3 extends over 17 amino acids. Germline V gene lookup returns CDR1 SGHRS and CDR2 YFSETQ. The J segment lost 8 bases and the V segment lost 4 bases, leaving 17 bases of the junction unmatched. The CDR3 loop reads CASSPGLYVGTGDGYTF. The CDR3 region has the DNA TGCGCCAGCAGCCCGGGCTTGTACGTGGGGACAGGGGACGGCTACACCTTC.

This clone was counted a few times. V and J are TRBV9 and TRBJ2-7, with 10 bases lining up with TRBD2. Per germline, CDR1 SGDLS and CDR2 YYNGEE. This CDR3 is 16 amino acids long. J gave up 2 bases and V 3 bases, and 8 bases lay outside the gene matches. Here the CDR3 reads CASSATGTSVTYEQYF. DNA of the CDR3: TGTGCCAGCAGCGCTACCGGGACTAGCGTAACCTACGAGCAGTACTTC.

The CDR3 nucleotides are TGTGCCATCAGCCTCCCTCTCTCCTACAATGAGCAGTTCTTC. Translated, it gives CAISLPLSYNEQFF. V and J are TRBV10-3 and TRBJ2-1, with no clear D. The CDR3 length is 14 residues. V was pared by 6 bases and J by 0 bases, with 9 bases between. CDR1 and CDR2 (germline): ENHRY, SYGVKD.

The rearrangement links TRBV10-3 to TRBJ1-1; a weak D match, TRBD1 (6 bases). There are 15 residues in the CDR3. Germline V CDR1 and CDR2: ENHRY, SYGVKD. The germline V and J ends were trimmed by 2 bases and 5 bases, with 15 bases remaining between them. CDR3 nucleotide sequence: TGTGCCATCAGTGAGGAGCAGGGGTATGGAACTGAAGCTTTCTTT. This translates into CAISEEQGYGTEAFF.

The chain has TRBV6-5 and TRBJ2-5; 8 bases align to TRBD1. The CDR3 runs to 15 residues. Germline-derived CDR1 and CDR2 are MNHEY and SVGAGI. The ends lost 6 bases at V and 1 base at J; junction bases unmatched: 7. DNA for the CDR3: TGTGCCAGCAGCCTAAGGGACAGGACCCAAGAGACCCAGTACTTC. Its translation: CASSLRDRTQETQYF.

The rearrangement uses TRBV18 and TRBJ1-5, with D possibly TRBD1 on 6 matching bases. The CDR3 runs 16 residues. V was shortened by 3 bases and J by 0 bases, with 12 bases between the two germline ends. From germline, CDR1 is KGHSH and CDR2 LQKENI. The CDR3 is CASSPDRTASNQPQHF. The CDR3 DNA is TGTGCCAGCTCACCGGATCGGACAGCTAGCAATCAGCCCCAGCATTTT.

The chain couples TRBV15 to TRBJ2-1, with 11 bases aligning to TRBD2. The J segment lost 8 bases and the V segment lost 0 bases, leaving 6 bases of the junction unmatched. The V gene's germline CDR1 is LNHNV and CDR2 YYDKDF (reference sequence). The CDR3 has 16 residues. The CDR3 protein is CATSRDMTSGKDEQFF. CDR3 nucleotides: TGTGCCACCAGCAGAGATATGACTAGCGGGAAGGATGAGCAGTTCTTC.

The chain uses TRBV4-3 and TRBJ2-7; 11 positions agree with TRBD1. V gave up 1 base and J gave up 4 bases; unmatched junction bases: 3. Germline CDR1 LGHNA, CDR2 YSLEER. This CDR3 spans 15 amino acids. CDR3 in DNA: TGCGCCAGCAGCCAAGCCGGGACAGGGGGGTACGAGCAGTACTTC. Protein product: CASSQAGTGGYEQYF.

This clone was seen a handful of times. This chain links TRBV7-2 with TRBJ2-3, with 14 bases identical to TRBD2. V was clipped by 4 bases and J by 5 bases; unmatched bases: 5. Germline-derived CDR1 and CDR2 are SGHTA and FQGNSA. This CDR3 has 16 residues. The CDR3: CASSSGTSGSGDTQYF. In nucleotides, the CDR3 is TGTGCCAGCAGCTCAGGGACTAGCGGGAGTGGAGATACGCAGTATTTT.

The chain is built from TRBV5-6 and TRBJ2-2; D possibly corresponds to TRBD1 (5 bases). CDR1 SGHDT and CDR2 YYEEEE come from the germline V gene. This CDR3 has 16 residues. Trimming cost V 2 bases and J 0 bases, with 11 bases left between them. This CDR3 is CASSFLLTANTGELFF. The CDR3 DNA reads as TGTGCCAGCAGCTTCCTACTGACAGCGAACACCGGGGAGCTGTTTTTT.

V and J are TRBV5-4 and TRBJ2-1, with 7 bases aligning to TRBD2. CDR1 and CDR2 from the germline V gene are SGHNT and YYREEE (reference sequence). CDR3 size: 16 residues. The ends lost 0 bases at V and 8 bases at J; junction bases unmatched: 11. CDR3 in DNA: TGTGCCAGCAGCTTGGGCCCGGGAGGTACTAATCATGAGCAGTTCTTC. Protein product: CASSLGPGGTNHEQFF.